The present TCR beta chain was sequenced within a study of siplizumab effects on memory and regulatory T cells. Assay: immunoSEQ multiplex PCR; the TCRdb copy retains only in-frame clones and omits some. The table records some 110,000 clones, less than 95% of them present only once. As concerns this clone: Antigen specificity is unknown.

Study-wide findings and caveats: About 75-95% of proliferating CD4+ or CD8+ clones had no assignable naive or memory phenotype. Proliferating siplizumab-culture Tregs lacked confirmation of suppressive function. Siplizumab produced a significant reduction in alloreactive sequences that were traceable to unstimulated CD4+ memory cells.

After removal of 5 bases from V and 2 bases from J, the junction contained 7 bases not matched to a gene. The CDR3 is 15 amino acids. The V gene's germline CDR1 is SNHLY and CDR2 FYNNEI. This chain links TRBV2 with TRBJ1-1; 8 bases line up with TRBD1. The TCR originated in a human donor in good health. Source material: non-Treg CD4+ T cells sorted from blood. As DNA, the CDR3 is TGTGCCAGCAGTACATTCGGACAGGGTAACACTGAAGCTTTCTTT. It encodes CASSTFGQGNTEAFF. Full variable domain (missing parts from reference TRBV2 and TRBJ1-1): EPEVTQTPSHQVTQMGQEVILRCVPISNHLYFYWYRQILGQKVEFLVSFYNNEISEKSEIFDDQFSVERPDGSNFTLKIRSTKLEDSAMYFCASSTFGQGNTEAFFGQGTRLTVV.